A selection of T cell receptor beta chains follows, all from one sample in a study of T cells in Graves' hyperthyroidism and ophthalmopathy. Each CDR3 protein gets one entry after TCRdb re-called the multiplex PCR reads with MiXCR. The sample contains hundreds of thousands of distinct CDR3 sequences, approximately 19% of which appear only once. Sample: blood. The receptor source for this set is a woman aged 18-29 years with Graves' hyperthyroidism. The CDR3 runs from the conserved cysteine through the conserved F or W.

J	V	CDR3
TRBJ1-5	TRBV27	CASSLSARANSYNQPQHF
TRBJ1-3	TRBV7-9	CASSLVLGNTIYF
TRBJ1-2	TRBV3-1	CASSQSETRPGGGYTF
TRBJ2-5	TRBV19	CASSQGFTETQYF
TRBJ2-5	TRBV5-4	CASSHPGGQETQYF
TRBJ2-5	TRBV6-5	CASSYSASGGKETQYF
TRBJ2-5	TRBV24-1	CATSATDRGQETQYF
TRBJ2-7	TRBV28	CASSFGGAGYEQYF
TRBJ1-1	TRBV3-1	CASSQPDGYTEAFF
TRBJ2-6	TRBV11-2	CASGSYRDSLSGANVLTF
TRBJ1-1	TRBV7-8	CASSPWGSEAFF
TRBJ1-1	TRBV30	CAWSPGSGREAFF
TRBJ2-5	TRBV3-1	CASSQNGASGGETQYF
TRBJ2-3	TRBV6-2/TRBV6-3	CASSLGLAGPTDTQYF
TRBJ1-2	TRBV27	CASSFGQGGYGYTF
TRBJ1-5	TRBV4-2	CASSQEKGSQPQHF